This T cell receptor beta chain comes out of a study of blood T cell repertoires in COVID-19. On the study more broadly: Nucleic acid was either cDNA or gDNA, and it came from T cells, B-cell-depleted T cells, or PBMCs.

The CDR3 is 15 residues long. The trim removed 8 bases at V and 7 bases at J, leaving 17 bases unmatched. Germline-derived CDR1 and CDR2 are MNHEY and SVGAGI. Method: immunoSEQ multiplex PCR; TCRdb's copy keeps in-frame clones and lacks some. The top ten clones hold roughly 32% of a sample with about 86,000 clones, roughly 88% of them seen once. The source of this sequence is a woman aged 80 or older with active or convalescent COVID-19. V and J are TRBV6-5 and TRBJ2-7, with 7 bases matching TRBD2. Sample: peripheral blood. This chain's CDR3 is CASHFRAGTSGEQYF. The DNA of the CDR3 is TGTGCCAGCCATTTCCGAGCGGGAACCTCGGGTGAGCAGTACTTC.